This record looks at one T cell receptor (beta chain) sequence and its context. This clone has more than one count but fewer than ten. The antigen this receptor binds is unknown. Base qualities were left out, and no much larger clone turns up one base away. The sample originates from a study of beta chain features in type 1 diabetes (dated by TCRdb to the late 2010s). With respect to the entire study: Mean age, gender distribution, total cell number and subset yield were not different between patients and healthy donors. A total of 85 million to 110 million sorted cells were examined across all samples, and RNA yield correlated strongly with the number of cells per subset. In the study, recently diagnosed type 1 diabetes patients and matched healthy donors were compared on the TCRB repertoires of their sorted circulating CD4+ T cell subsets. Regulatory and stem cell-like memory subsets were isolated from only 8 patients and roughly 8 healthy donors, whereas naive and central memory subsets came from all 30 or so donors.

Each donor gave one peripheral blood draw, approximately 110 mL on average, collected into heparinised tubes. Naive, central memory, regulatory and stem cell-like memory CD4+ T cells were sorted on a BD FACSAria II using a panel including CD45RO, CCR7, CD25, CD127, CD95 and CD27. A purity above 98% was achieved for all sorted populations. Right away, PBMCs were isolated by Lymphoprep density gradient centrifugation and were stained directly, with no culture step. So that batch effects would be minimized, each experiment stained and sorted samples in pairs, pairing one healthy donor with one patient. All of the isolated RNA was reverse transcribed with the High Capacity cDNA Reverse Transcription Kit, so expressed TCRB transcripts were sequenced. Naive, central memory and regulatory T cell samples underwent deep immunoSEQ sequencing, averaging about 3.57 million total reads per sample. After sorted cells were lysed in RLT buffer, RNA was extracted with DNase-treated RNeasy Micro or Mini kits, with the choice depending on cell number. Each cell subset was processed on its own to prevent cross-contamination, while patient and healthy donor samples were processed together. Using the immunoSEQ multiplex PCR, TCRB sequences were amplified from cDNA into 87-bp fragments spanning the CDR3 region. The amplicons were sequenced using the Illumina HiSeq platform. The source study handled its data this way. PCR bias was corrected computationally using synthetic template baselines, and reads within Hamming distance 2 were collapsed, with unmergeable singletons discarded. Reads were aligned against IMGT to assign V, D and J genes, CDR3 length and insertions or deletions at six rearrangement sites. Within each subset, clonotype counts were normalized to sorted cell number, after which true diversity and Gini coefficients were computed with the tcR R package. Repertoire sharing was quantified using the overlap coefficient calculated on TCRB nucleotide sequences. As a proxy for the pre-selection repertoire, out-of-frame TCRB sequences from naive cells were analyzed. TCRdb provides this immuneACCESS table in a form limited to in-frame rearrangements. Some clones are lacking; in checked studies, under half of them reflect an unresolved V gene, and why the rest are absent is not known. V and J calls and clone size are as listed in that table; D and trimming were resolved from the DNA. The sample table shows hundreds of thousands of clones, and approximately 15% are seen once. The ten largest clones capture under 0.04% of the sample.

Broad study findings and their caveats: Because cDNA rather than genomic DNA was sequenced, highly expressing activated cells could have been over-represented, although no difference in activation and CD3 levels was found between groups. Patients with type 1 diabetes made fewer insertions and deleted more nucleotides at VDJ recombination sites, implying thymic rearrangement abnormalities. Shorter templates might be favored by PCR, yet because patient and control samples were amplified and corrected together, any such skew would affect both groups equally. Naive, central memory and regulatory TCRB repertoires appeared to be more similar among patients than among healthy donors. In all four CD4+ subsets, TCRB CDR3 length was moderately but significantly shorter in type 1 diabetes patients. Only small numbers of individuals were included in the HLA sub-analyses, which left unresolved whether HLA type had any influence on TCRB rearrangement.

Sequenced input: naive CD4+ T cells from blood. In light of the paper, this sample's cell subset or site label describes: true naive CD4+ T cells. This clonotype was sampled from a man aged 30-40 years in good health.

The CDR3 region has the sequence CASSYPGTGFGTQYF. The nucleotide sequence is TGTGCCAGCAGCTACCCCGGGACAGGGTTTGGTACGCAGTATTTT. Recombination connected TRBV7-9 to TRBJ2-3; a stretch of 9 junction bases matches TRBD1. The CDR1 and CDR2 encoded by the germline V gene (reference sequence) are SEHNR and FQNEAQ. Relative to germline, V is missing 4 bases and J is missing 8 bases, with 10 bases of the junction outside any gene match. Spanning cysteine to phenylalanine, the CDR3 consists of 15 amino acids. Only the CDR3 DNA stays, 45 bases, in frame from base 1.